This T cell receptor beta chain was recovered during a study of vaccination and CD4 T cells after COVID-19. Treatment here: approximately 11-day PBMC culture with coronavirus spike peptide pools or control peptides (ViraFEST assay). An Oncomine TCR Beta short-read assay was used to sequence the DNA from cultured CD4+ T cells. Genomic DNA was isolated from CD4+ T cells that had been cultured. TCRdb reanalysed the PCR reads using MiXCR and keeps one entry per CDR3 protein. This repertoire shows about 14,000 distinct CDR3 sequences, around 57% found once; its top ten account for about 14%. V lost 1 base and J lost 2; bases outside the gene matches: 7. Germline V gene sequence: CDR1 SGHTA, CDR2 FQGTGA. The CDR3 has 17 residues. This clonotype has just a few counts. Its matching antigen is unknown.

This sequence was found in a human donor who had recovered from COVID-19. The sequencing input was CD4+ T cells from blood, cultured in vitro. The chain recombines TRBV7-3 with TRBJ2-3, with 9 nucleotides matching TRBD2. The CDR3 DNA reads TGTGCCAGCAGCTTAAACGGTGCTAGCGGGACCACAGATACGCAGTATTTT. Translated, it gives CASSLNGASGTTDTQYF. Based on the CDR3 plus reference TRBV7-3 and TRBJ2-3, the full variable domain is GAGVSQTPSNKVTEKGKYVELRCDPISGHTALYWYRQSLGQGPEFLIYFQGTGAADDSGLPNDRFFAVRPEGSVSTLKIQRTERGDSAVYLCASSLNGASGTTDTQYFGPGTRLTVL.